The source of this TCR beta chain is a study of blood T cell repertoires in COVID-19. CDR3 length: 13 residues. Between the trimmed V and J ends, which lost 6 bases and 6 bases, there was a span of 14 bases. Sequenced by immunoSEQ multiplex PCR; TCRdb stores in-frame clones only, minus some. Of about 150,000 clones in the sample, approximately 83% were seen once. The sequence derives from a woman aged 55-70 years with acute or convalescent COVID-19. The chain combines TRBV12-3 or TRBV12-4 with TRBJ1-1; a possible D gene is TRBD1 (6 bases). The sample consisted of peripheral blood. The CDR3 spells CASSPQGFAEAFF. The CDR3 nucleotides are TGTGCCAGCAGCCCTCAGGGGTTCGCTGAAGCTTTCTTT.